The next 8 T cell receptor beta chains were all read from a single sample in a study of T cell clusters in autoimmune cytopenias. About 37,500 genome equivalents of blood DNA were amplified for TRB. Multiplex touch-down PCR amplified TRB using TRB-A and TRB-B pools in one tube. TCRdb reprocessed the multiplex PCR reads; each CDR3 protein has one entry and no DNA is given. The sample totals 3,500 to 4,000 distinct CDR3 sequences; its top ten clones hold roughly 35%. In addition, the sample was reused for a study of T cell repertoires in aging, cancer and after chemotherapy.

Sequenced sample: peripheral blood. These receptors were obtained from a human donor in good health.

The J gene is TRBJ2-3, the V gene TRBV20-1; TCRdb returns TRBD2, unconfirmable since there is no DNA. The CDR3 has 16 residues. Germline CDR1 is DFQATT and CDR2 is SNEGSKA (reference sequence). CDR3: CSAHNLAGGATDTQYF.

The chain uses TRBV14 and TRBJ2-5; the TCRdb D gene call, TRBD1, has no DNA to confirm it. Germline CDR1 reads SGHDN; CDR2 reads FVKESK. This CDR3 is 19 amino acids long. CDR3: CASSQDRWLSGVSGETQYF.

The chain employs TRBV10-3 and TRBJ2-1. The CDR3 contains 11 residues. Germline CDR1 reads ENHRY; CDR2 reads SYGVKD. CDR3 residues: CAISDRHEQFF.

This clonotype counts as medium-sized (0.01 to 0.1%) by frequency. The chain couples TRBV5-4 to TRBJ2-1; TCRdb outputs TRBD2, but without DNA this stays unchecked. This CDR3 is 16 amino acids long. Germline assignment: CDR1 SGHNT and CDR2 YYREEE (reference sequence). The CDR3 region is CASSLRTSGLWNEQFF.

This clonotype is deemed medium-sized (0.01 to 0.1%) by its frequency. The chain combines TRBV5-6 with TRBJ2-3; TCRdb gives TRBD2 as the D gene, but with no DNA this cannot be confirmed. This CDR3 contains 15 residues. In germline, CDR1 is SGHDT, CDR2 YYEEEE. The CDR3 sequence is CASTLGGLSTDTQYF.

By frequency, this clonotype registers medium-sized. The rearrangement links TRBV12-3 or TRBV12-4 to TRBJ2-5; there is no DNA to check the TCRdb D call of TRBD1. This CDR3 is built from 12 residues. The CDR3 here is CASSRGEETQYF.

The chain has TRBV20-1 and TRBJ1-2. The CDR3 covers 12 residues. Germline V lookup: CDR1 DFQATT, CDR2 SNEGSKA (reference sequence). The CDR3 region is CSAPQRIYGYTF.

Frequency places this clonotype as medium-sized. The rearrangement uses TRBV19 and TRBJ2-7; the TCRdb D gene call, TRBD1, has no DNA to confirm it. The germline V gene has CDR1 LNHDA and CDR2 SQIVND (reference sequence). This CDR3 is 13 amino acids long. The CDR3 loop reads CASGGERSYEQYF.